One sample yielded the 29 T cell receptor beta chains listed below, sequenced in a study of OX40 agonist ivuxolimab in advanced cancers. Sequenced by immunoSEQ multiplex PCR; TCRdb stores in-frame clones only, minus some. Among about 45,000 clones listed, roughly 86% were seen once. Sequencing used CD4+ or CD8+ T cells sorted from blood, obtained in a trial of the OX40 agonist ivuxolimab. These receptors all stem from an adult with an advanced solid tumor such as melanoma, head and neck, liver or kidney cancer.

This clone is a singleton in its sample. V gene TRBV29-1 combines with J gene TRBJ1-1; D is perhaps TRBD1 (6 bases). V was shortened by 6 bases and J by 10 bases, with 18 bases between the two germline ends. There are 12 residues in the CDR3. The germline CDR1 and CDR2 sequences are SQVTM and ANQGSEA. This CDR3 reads CSVQGPRVGAFF. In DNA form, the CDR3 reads TGCAGCGTACAGGGACCACGGGTTGGAGCTTTCTTT.

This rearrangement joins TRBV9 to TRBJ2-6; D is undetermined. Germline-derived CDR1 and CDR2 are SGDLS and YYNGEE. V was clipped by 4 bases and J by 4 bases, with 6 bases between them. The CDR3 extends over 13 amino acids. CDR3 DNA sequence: TGTGCCAGCAGCCCCCGGGGGGCCAACGTCCTGACTTTC. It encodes CASSPRGANVLTF.

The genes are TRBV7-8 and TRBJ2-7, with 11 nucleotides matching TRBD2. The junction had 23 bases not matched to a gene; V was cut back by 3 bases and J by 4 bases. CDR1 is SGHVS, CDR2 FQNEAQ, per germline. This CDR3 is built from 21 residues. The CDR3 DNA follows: TGTGCCAGCAGCTTCCCCGGACTAGCGGGCCGGGGTAGAGGGTTTCTGTACGAGCAGTACTTC. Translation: CASSFPGLAGRGRGFLYEQYF.

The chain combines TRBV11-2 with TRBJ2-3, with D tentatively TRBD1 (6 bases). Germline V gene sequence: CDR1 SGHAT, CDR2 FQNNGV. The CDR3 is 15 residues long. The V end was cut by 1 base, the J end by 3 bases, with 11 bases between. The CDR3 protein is CASSLGTGRTDTQYF. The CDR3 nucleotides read TGTGCCAGCAGCTTAGGTACAGGGCGGACAGATACGCAGTATTTT.

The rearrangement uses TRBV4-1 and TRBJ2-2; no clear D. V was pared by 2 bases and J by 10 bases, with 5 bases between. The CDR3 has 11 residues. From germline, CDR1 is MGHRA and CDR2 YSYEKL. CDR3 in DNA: TGCGCCAGCAGCCAATTAGCGGAGCTGTTTTTT. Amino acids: CASSQLAELFF.

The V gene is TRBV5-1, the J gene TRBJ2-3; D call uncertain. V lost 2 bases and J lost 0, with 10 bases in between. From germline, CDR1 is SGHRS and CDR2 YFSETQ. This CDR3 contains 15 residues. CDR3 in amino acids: CASSFIRPSTDTQYF. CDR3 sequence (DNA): TGCGCCAGCAGCTTTATAAGGCCTAGCACAGATACGCAGTATTTT.

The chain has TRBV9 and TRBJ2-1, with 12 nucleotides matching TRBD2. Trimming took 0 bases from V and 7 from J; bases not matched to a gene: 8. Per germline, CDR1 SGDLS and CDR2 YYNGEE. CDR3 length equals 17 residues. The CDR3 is CASSVGGGLAGGNEQFF. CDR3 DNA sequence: TGTGCCAGCAGCGTAGGAGGGGGGCTAGCGGGAGGGAATGAGCAGTTCTTC.

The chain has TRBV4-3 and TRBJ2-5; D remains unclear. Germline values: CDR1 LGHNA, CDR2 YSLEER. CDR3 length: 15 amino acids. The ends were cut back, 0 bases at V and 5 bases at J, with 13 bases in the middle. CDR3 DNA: TGCGCCAGCAGCCAAGAGTTTCCGTCACGGGAGACCCAGTACTTC. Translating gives CASSQEFPSRETQYF.

The CDR3 sequence is CSVSGGSMNTEAFF. The CDR3 region has the DNA TGCAGCGTTAGCGGTGGGTCCATGAACACTGAAGCTTTCTTT. The rearrangement links TRBV29-1 to TRBJ1-1; D gene uncertain. The V end was cut by 5 bases, the J end by 0 bases, with 13 bases between. Germline V gene data show CDR1 as SQVTM and CDR2 as ANQGSEA. CDR3 size: 14 residues.

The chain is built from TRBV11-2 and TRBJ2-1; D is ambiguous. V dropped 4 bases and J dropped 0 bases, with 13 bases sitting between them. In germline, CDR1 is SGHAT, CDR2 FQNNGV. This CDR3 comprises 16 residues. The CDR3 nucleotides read TGTGCCAGCAGCTCTAATGGACGGTTCTCCTACAATGAGCAGTTCTTC. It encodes CASSSNGRFSYNEQFF.

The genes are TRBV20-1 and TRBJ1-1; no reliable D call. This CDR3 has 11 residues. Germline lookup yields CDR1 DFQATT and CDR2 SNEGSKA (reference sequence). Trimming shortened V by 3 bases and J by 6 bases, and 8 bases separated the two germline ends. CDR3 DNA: TGCAGTGCTAGTAGCCGGTCTGAAGCTTTCTTT. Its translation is CSASSRSEAFF.

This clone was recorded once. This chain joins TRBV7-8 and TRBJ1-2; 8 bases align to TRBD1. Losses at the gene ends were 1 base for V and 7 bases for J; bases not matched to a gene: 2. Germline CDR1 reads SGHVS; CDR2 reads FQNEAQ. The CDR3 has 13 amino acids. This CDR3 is CASSLGQGAGYTF. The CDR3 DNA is TGTGCCAGCAGCTTAGGGCAGGGGGCTGGCTACACCTTC.

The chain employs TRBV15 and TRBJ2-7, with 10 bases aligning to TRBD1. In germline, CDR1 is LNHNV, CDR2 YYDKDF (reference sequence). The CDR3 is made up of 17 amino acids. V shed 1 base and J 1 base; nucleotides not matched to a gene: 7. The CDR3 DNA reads TGTGCCACCAGCAGAGGTGGGGGACAGGGGCGATCCTACGAGCAGTACTTC. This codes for CATSRGGGQGRSYEQYF.

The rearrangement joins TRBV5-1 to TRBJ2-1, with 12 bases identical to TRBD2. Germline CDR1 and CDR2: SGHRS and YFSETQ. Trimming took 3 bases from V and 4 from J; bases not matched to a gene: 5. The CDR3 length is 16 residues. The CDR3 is CASSSLAGGTYNEQFF. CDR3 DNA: TGCGCCAGCAGCTCCCTAGCGGGAGGGACTTACAATGAGCAGTTCTTC.

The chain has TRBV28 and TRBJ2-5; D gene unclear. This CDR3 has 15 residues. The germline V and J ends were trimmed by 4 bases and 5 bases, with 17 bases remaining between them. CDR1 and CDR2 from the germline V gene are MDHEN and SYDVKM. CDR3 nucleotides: TGTGCCAGCAGTTCCTTGGGGTCGCTCAGGGAGACCCAGTACTTC. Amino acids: CASSSLGSLRETQYF. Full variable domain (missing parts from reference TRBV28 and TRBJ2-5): DVKVTQSSRYLVKRTGEKVFLECVQDMDHENMFWYRQDPGLGLRLIYFSYDVKMKEKGDIPEGYSVSREKKERFSLILESASTNQTSMYLCASSSLGSLRETQYFGPGTRLLVL.

In DNA form, the CDR3 reads TGTGCCAGCAGTTACTGGGGGCCCAGAAGGACTGAAGCTTTCTTT. Translation gives CASSYWGPRRTEAFF. V gene TRBV6-8 combines with J gene TRBJ1-1; tentatively, D is TRBD1 (6 bases). Trimming shortened V by 1 base and J by 5 bases, and 14 bases separated the two germline ends. CDR1 MNHGY and CDR2 SAAAGT come from the germline V gene. The CDR3 covers 15 residues.

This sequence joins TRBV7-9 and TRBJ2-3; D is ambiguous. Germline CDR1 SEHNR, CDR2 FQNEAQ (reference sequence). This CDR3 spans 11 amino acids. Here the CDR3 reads CSSGRTDTQYF. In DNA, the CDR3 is TGTTCTTCCGGTCGCACAGATACGCAGTATTTT. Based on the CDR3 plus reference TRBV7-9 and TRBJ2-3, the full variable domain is DTGVSQNPRHKITKRGQNVTFRCDPISEHNRLYWYRQTLGQGPEFLTYFQNEAQLEKSRLLSDRFSAERPKGSFSTLEIQRTEQGDSAMYLCSSGRTDTQYFGPGTRLTVL.

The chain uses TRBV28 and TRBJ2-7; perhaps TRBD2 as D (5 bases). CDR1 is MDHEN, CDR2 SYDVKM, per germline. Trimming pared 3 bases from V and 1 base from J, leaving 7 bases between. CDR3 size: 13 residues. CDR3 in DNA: TGTGCCAGCAGTTTTGGCGGGTCCTACGAGCAGTACTTC. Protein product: CASSFGGSYEQYF.

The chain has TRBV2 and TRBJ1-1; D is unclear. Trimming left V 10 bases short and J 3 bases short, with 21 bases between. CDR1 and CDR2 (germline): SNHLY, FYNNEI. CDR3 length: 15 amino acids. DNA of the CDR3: TGTGCCACCCAAGGTTCCTCGATCGTGGACACTGAAGCTTTCTTT. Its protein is CATQGSSIVDTEAFF.

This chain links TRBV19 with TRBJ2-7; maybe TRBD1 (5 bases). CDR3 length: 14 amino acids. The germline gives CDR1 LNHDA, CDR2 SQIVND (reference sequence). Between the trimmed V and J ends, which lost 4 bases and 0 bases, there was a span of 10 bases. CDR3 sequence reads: CASSKGWSSYEQYF. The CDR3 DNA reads TGTGCCAGTAGTAAGGGGTGGAGCTCCTACGAGCAGTACTTC.

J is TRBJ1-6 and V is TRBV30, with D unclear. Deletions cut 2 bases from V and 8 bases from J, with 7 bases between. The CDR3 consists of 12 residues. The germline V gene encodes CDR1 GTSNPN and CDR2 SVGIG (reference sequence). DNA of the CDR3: TGTGCCTGGAGTAACAGATATTCACCCCTCCACTTT. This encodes CAWSNRYSPLHF.

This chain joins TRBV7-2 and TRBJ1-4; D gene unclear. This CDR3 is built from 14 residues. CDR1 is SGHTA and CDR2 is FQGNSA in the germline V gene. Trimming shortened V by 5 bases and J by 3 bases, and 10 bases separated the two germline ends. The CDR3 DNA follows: TGTGCCAGCAGCGTAGGGAACTCTAATGAAAAACTGTTTTTT. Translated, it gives CASSVGNSNEKLFF.

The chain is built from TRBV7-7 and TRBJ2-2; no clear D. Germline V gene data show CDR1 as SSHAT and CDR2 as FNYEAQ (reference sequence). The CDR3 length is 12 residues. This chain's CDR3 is CASSSGTGELFF. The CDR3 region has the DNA TGTGCTAGCTCGTCAGGCACCGGGGAGCTGTTTTTT.

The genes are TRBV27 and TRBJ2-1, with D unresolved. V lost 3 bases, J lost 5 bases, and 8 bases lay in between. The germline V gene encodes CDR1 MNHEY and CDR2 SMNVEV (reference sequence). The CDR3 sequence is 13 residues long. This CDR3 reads CASSLPRNNEQFF. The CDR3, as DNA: TGTGCCAGCAGTTTGCCCAGGAACAATGAGCAGTTCTTC.

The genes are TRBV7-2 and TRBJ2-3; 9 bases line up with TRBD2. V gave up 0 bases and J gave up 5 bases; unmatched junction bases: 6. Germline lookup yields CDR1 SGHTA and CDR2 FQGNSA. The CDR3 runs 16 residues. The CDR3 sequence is CASSLAAASGVDTQYF. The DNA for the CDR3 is TGTGCCAGCAGCTTAGCGGCGGCTAGCGGGGTAGATACGCAGTATTTT.

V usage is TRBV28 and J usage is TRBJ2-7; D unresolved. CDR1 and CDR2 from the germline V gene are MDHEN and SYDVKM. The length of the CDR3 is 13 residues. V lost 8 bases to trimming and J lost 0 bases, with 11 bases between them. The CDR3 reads CASWSVSSYEQYF. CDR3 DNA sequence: TGTGCCAGCTGGAGCGTCAGCTCCTACGAGCAGTACTTC. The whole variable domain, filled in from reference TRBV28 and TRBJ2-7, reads DVKVTQSSRYLVKRTGEKVFLECVQDMDHENMFWYRQDPGLGLRLIYFSYDVKMKEKGDIPEGYSVSREKKERFSLILESASTNQTSMYLCASWSVSSYEQYFGPGTRLTVT.

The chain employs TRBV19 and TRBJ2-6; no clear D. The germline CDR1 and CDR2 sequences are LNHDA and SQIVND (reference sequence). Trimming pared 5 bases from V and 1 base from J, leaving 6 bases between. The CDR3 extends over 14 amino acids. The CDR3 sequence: CASSPSSGANVLTF. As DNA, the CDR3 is TGTGCCAGTAGTCCGAGTTCTGGGGCCAACGTCCTGACTTTC.

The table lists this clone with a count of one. The CDR3, as DNA: TGCAGCGGCCGGGACTCCCGGGATGAGCAGTTCTTC. Its protein product is CSGRDSRDEQFF. This chain connects TRBV29-1 to TRBJ2-1; D might be TRBD2 (6 bases). The CDR3 is 12 residues long. Deletions cut 7 bases from V and 8 bases from J, with 15 bases between. Germline CDR1 and CDR2: SQVTM and ANQGSEA.

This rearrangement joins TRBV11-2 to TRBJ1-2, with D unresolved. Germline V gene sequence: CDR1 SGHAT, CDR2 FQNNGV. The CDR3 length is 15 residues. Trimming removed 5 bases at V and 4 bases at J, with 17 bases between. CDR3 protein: CASSTNRAAAYGYTF. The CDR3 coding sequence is TGTGCCAGCAGCACTAACCGGGCCGCAGCCTATGGCTACACCTTC.